Presented here are 5 T cell receptor beta chains from one specimen sequenced in a study of neurological immune-mediated disorders. Each CDR3 protein is one row after TCRdb ran MiXCR on the 5' RACE reads. The sample includes some 48,000 distinct CDR3 sequences, about 5% of them seen just once. Sequenced material: CD4+ T cells from blood. These receptor sequences come from a woman aged 18 to 35 with multiple sclerosis.

This clonotype was counted many times. The rearrangement uses TRBV6-5 and TRBJ1-6; TRBD1 aligns across 7 bases. The CDR3 covers 18 residues. V dropped 6 bases and J dropped 0; count of bases not matched to a gene: 11. Germline CDR1 reads MNHEY; CDR2 reads SVGAGI. The CDR3 loop reads CASSQKRQGLSYNSPLHF. In DNA form, the CDR3 reads TGTGCCAGCAGCCAGAAAAGACAGGGACTCTCCTATAATTCACCCCTCCACTTT.

This clonotype was picked up many times. The CDR3 DNA follows: TGTGCCAGCAGCTTCGGACTGGAGAACACTGAAGCTTTCTTT. Protein sequence: CASSFGLENTEAFF. The chain combines TRBV7-8 with TRBJ1-1; D gene uncertain. CDR3 length: 14 residues. The germline V gene has CDR1 SGHVS and CDR2 FQNEAQ. Trimming pared 3 bases from V and 1 base from J, leaving 9 bases between.

The chain recombines TRBV7-9 with TRBJ2-7; 14 bases agree with TRBD2. CDR1 and CDR2 (germline): SEHNR, FQNEAQ (reference sequence). The CDR3 totals 18 residues. V was pared by 5 bases and J by 4 bases, with 13 bases of the junction left unmatched. CDR3 region: CASSPGTSGSFVVYEQYV. In DNA, the CDR3 is TGTGCCAGCAGCCCCGGGACTAGCGGGAGTTTCGTTGTGTACGAGCAGTACGTC.

This clonotype was counted ten times or more. This rearrangement joins TRBV5-1 to TRBJ2-7; TRBD2 matches at 11 bases. The CDR3 is 15 residues long. V shed 3 bases and J 0 bases; nucleotides not matched to a gene: 2. The germline gives CDR1 SGHRS, CDR2 YFSETQ. CDR3 residues: CASSSGTSGSYEQYF. The CDR3 DNA sequence: TGCGCCAGCAGCTCGGGGACTAGCGGCTCCTACGAGCAGTACTTC.

This clonotype was observed at least ten times. The chain links TRBV6-6 to TRBJ1-1, with D maybe TRBD1 (6 bases). Trimming removed 0 bases at V and 1 base at J, with 15 bases between. CDR1 is MNHNY, CDR2 SVGAGI, per germline (reference sequence). The CDR3 runs 17 residues. The CDR3, as DNA: TGTGCCAGCAGTTACTCGTCTGGCAGGGGTAGGAACACTGAAGCTTTCTTT. It is translated as CASSYSSGRGRNTEAFF.